One sample yielded the 9 T cell receptor beta chains listed below, sequenced in a study of control samples from healthy donors and cancer patients. Data came from immunoSEQ multiplex PCR; TCRdb stores just in-frame clones and leaves some out. In the table there are approximately 24,000 clones, more than 75% of which are singletons. Sample: PBMCs. The origin of the receptors is a man between 60 and 75 years old with colorectal cancer.

The rearrangement joins TRBV10-2 to TRBJ1-1; the match to TRBD1 covers 7 bases. This CDR3 contains 12 residues. CDR1 is WSHSY and CDR2 is SAAADI in the germline V gene. J was trimmed by 14 bases and V by 2 bases; bases with no gene match: 8. CDR3 protein: CASSENLGQCFF. As DNA, the CDR3 is TGCGCCAGCAGTGAGAATCTGGGACAGTGCTTCTTT.

The chain uses TRBV5-1 and TRBJ1-2; possible D gene TRBD1, 6 bases. This CDR3 has 14 amino acids. CDR1 and CDR2 from the germline V gene are SGHRS and YFSETQ. The ends were cut back, 3 bases at V and 8 bases at J, with 17 bases in the middle. CDR3 sequence (DNA): TGCGCCAGCAGCTCTAATGGACAGCCCAAAGGCTACACCTTC. Its protein is CASSSNGQPKGYTF.

The rearrangement uses TRBV20-1 and TRBJ1-2; no clear D. Trimming pared 3 bases from V and 4 bases from J, leaving 3 bases between. Germline V gene sequence: CDR1 DFQATT, CDR2 SNEGSKA (reference sequence). The CDR3 length is 10 residues. The CDR3 protein is CSASGYGYTF. The DNA of the CDR3 is TGCAGTGCTAGTGGCTATGGCTACACCTTC.

V is TRBV5-1 and J is TRBJ1-3; TRBD1 matches at 7 bases. There are 16 residues in the CDR3. V lost 4 bases to trimming and J lost 0 bases; unmatched junction nucleotides: 7. Germline loops: CDR1 SGHRS, CDR2 YFSETQ. CDR3 bases: TGCGCCAGCAGCCGAGACAGGGCCAGCTCTGGAAACACCATATATTTT. Its translation is CASSRDRASSGNTIYF.

The chain couples TRBV24-1 to TRBJ1-1; D is undetermined. The CDR3 spans 13 residues. Germline lookup yields CDR1 KGHDR and CDR2 SFDVKD. Trimming removed 4 bases from V and 4 bases from J, with 9 bases in between. The CDR3 region is CATSERGGTEAFF. CDR3 DNA: TGTGCCACCAGTGAACGGGGTGGCACTGAAGCTTTCTTT.

The chain has TRBV29-1 and TRBJ1-1; the D is unclear. Deletions cut 5 bases from V and 1 base from J, with 17 bases between. The germline CDR1 and CDR2 sequences are SQVTM and ANQGSEA. The CDR3 spans 15 residues. CDR3 in amino acids: CSVNKGGAKNTEAFF. The CDR3 DNA sequence: TGCAGCGTTAATAAAGGTGGTGCGAAGAACACTGAAGCTTTCTTT.

The chain is built from TRBV10-3 and TRBJ1-6; 8 nucleotides agree with TRBD1. CDR1 is ENHRY, CDR2 SYGVKD, per germline. CDR3 size: 12 residues. V lost 8 bases, J lost 6 bases, and 0 bases stayed unmatched. The CDR3 loop reads CAIGQGNSPLHF. CDR3 DNA sequence: TGTGCCATCGGACAGGGTAATTCACCCCTCCACTTT.

The chain recombines TRBV5-1 with TRBJ2-1; 12 bases match TRBD2. Germline lookup yields CDR1 SGHRS and CDR2 YFSETQ. CDR3 length equals 15 residues. V shed 4 bases and J 7 bases; nucleotides not matched to a gene: 6. For the CDR3, the DNA is TGCGCCAGCAGCGCCACTAGCGGGGGGAGGAATGAGCAGTTCTTC. As protein: CASSATSGGRNEQFF. The full variable domain, rest sourced from reference TRBV5-1 and TRBJ2-1, is KAGVTQTPRYLIKTRGQQVTLSCSPISGHRSVSWYQQTPGQGLQFLFEYFSETQRNKGNFPGRFSGRQFSNSRSEMNVSTLELGDSALYLCASSATSGGRNEQFFGPGTRLTVL.

The chain employs TRBV2 and TRBJ1-1, with 10 bases lining up with TRBD1. This CDR3 region has 19 residues. Looked up from germline, CDR1 is SNHLY and CDR2 is FYNNEI. V lost 4 bases, J lost 1 base, and 15 bases stayed unmatched. The CDR3 coding sequence is TGTGCCAGCAGTGGGATTGGGGACAGGGGCCTCGCAAGGAACACTGAAGCTTTCTTT. Amino acids: CASSGIGDRGLARNTEAFF. Based on the CDR3 plus reference TRBV2 and TRBJ1-1, the full variable domain is EPEVTQTPSHQVTQMGQEVILRCVPISNHLYFYWYRQILGQKVEFLVSFYNNEISEKSEIFDDQFSVERPDGSNFTLKIRSTKLEDSAMYFCASSGIGDRGLARNTEAFFGQGTRLTVV.